This TCR beta chain was profiled in a study of T cells after posttransplantation cyclophosphamide. The table came from immunoSEQ multiplex PCR; TCRdb's copy has only in-frame clones and leaves some out. The table includes roughly 21,000 clones, 70% to 90% detected once. Germline V gene sequence: CDR1 MNHNS, CDR2 SASEGT. The CDR3 is 12 residues long. V was clipped by 8 bases and J by 4 bases; unmatched bases: 4. Sampled 1 year posttransplant, controls received myeloablative marrow transplants, methotrexate and a calcineurin inhibitor. Sequencing was performed on PBMCs, taken roughly a year after allogeneic stem cell transplant with calcineurin inhibitor and methotrexate. The TCR comes from a female patient between 25 and 45 years old who received an allogeneic stem cell transplant from an unrelated donor, was CMV-positive, and had acute and chronic GVHD. The T cells may come from the graft donor. The genes are TRBV6-1 and TRBJ1-2; 7 bases fit TRBD1. This CDR3 is CASGRDSYGYTF. The CDR3 region has the DNA TGTGCCAGCGGCCGGGACAGCTATGGCTACACCTTC.